Below are 19 T cell receptor beta chains sequenced from a single sample in a study of T cell repertoires in cytomegalovirus infection. TCRdb re-analysed the reads in MiXCR, keeping a single row per CDR3 protein. The top ten hold roughly a quarter of the sample, which has 450,000 to 550,000 distinct CDR3 sequences, 16% seen once. Specimen: CD8+ T cells from PBMCs. These receptors were obtained from a human donor in good health (CMV status not recorded). Some clones in this sample may be carry-over from other donors' samples.

This clonotype has a count of ten or more. The chain employs TRBV12-3 or TRBV12-4 and TRBJ2-3; 11 nucleotides align to TRBD2. The CDR3 is 18 amino acids. V shed 2 bases, J shed 8 bases, and the junction held 15 bases outside the gene matches. CDR3 residues: CASSLTGVAGGTVGTQYF. The CDR3 region has the DNA TGTGCCAGCAGTTTAACGGGAGTAGCGGGGGGGACAGTTGGTACGCAGTATTTT.

This clonotype was seen only a few times. The V call is TRBV6-2 or TRBV6-3, the J call TRBJ2-7; TRBD2 agrees at 11 bases. V shed 5 bases and J 2 bases; nucleotides not matched to a gene: 5. The CDR3 sequence is 15 residues long. CDR1 and CDR2 from the germline V gene are MNHEY and SVGEGT. The CDR3: CASSLILAGAYEQYF. CDR3 in DNA: TGTGCCAGCAGTCTCATACTAGCGGGAGCCTACGAGCAGTACTTC.

This clonotype was recorded at least ten times. The rearrangement links TRBV28 to TRBJ2-7, with unresolved D. This CDR3 has 13 amino acids. Trimming removed 8 bases at V and 5 bases at J, with 16 bases between. The germline V gene encodes CDR1 MDHEN and CDR2 SYDVKM. This chain's CDR3 is CASLLNRRDEQYF. The CDR3 bases are TGTGCCAGCCTCTTAAACCGCCGGGACGAGCAGTACTTC.

The chain carries TRBV28 and TRBJ1-2; no clear D. CDR1 and CDR2 (germline): MDHEN, SYDVKM. V lost 6 bases, J lost 2 bases, and 16 bases lay in between. The CDR3 extends over 15 amino acids. CDR3 sequence reads: CASSRTEAWNYGYTF. DNA for the CDR3: TGTGCCAGCAGCCGGACGGAGGCGTGGAACTATGGCTACACCTTC.

The rearrangement uses TRBV19 and TRBJ1-2, with D perhaps TRBD1 (5 bases). Trimming pared 7 bases from V and 4 bases from J, leaving 13 bases between. The CDR3 covers 13 residues. Germline CDR1 is LNHDA and CDR2 is SQIVND (reference sequence). CDR3 in DNA: TGTGCCAGTACCGATAAGGGGACCTATGGCTACACCTTC. This sequence encodes CASTDKGTYGYTF.

This clonotype was counted many times. The chain is built from TRBV7-8 and TRBJ2-3, with 7 bases identical to TRBD2. J gave up 0 bases and V 5 bases, and 11 bases lay outside the gene matches. The CDR3 has 17 amino acids. The V gene's germline CDR1 is SGHVS and CDR2 FQNEAQ. Written as DNA, the CDR3 is TGTGCCAGCAGCCCAAGGCTAGCGGCCCCTAGCACAGATACGCAGTATTTT. This translates into CASSPRLAAPSTDTQYF.

The chain is built from TRBV7-6 and TRBJ2-7, with D unresolved. Germline V gene sequence: CDR1 SGHVS, CDR2 FNYEAQ. V lost 2 bases and J lost 3, with 14 bases in between. The CDR3 has 15 amino acids. CDR3 loop: CASSLRTGQSYEQYF. CDR3 sequence (DNA): TGTGCCAGCAGCTTACGCACGGGCCAGAGCTACGAGCAGTACTTC.

The table lists this clonotype with a few counts. The V gene is TRBV20-1, the J gene TRBJ2-2, with TRBD1 matching 11 bases. CDR1 is DFQATT and CDR2 is SNEGSKA in the germline V gene (reference sequence). Unmatched junction bases numbered 5, after V lost 6 bases and J lost 2 bases. The CDR3 covers 15 residues. This CDR3 is CSAEGTGGNTGELFF. The CDR3, as DNA: TGCAGTGCCGAAGGGACAGGGGGAAACACCGGGGAGCTGTTTTTT.

This clonotype was seen repeatedly, ten times or more. The chain carries TRBV7-9 and TRBJ2-5; no firm D call. In germline, CDR1 is SEHNR, CDR2 FQNEAQ (reference sequence). V dropped 1 base and J dropped 3 bases, with 9 bases sitting between them. The CDR3 has 14 amino acids. CDR3 sequence (DNA): TGTGCCAGCAGCTTAGACGGAGAGAAAGAGACCCAGTACTTC. The encoded protein is CASSLDGEKETQYF.

The chain couples TRBV5-6 to TRBJ2-2, with TRBD2 identical over 10 bases. Germline CDR1 SGHDT, CDR2 YYEEEE. J gave up 6 bases and V 2 bases, and 4 bases lay outside the gene matches. This CDR3 is built from 15 residues. The DNA of the CDR3 is TGTGCCAGCAGCTTCCGTAGCGGGGGGCCCGGGGAGCTGTTTTTT. This sequence encodes CASSFRSGGPGELFF.

This clonotype has just a few counts. The J gene is TRBJ1-1, the V gene TRBV5-4, with no clear D. Germline assignment: CDR1 SGHNT and CDR2 YYREEE (reference sequence). V lost 7 bases, J lost 4 bases, and 14 bases lay in between. The CDR3 consists of 13 residues. This CDR3 is CASQIGEVTEAFF. The CDR3 region has the DNA TGTGCCAGCCAGATCGGGGAAGTCACTGAAGCTTTCTTT.

V gene TRBV9 combines with J gene TRBJ1-2, with 7 nucleotides matching TRBD1. The CDR3 is 16 amino acids. Germline V gene sequence: CDR1 SGDLS, CDR2 YYNGEE. Trimming at V came to 0 bases and at J to 3 bases, leaving 8 bases not matched to a gene. CDR3 residues: CASSVALTGEDYGYTF. CDR3 nucleotide sequence: TGTGCCAGCAGCGTAGCTCTTACAGGGGAGGACTATGGCTACACCTTC.

This sequence joins TRBV15 and TRBJ1-1; unclear D gene. The germline V gene has CDR1 LNHNV and CDR2 YYDKDF (reference sequence). The V and J ends lost 8 bases and 4 bases respectively, with 14 bases between them. The CDR3 runs 13 residues. This CDR3 reads CATGPRGGTEAFF. In DNA form, the CDR3 reads TGTGCCACCGGCCCCCGTGGTGGCACTGAAGCTTTCTTT.

This clonotype was recorded at least ten times. The chain employs TRBV28 and TRBJ1-1; D call uncertain. V gave up 6 bases and J gave up 1 base, with 12 bases separating them. Germline-derived CDR1 and CDR2 are MDHEN and SYDVKM. This CDR3 is 14 amino acids long. This CDR3 reads CASRRTAGNTEAFF. The CDR3 coding sequence is TGTGCCAGCAGAAGAACAGCAGGGAACACTGAAGCTTTCTTT.

A few counts support this clonotype. The chain carries TRBV5-1 and TRBJ2-1; D is ambiguous. Germline CDR1 is SGHRS and CDR2 is YFSETQ. The V gene lost 0 bases and the J gene lost 5 bases, with 9 bases spanning the gap. This CDR3 has 14 amino acids. The CDR3 coding sequence is TGCGCCAGCAGCTTGGAGGGCAATAACAATGAGCAGTTCTTC. Translated, it gives CASSLEGNNNEQFF.

This clonotype was seen at least ten times. The chain employs TRBV2 and TRBJ2-5; D call uncertain. Trimming removed 1 base at V and 5 bases at J, with 20 bases between. Per germline, CDR1 SNHLY and CDR2 FYNNEI. The CDR3 is 17 residues long. CDR3 sequence: CASSEGQVLTFLETQYF. In DNA form, the CDR3 reads TGTGCCAGCAGTGAAGGGCAGGTCCTGACGTTCCTGGAGACCCAGTACTTC.

This clonotype was detected only a few times. This may come from a read error, since a much larger clone is one base off. CDR3 DNA sequence: TGTGCCAGCAGCCCCTGGGTTGGCGCTGTAAACACCATATATTTT. This gives the protein CASSPWVGAVNTIYF. The chain couples TRBV7-6 to TRBJ1-3; D not resolved. The CDR3 covers 15 residues. Germline assignment: CDR1 SGHVS and CDR2 FNYEAQ. The V end lost 5 bases, the J end lost 6 bases, and 17 bases lay between the germline ends.

The sample holds a few counts of this clonotype. The V call is TRBV15, the J call TRBJ2-5; 8 bases align to TRBD2. This CDR3 has 15 amino acids. Losses at the gene ends were 0 bases for V and 4 bases for J; bases not matched to a gene: 4. Germline loops: CDR1 LNHNV, CDR2 YYDKDF (reference sequence). CDR3 nucleotides: TGTGCCACCAGCAGAGACCGGACTAGCTCAGAGACCCAGTACTTC. The encoded protein is CATSRDRTSSETQYF.

About this clonotype: Germline and junction disagree at one end, which may indicate a read error. This sequence joins TRBV28 and TRBJ1-5, with TRBD1 matching over 7 bases. CDR1 MDHEN and CDR2 SYDVKM come from the germline V gene. The CDR3 runs 15 residues. The chain's CDR3 is CTSHVRTGDNQPQHF. CDR3 sequence (DNA): TGTACCAGCCACGTCCGGACAGGAGACAATCAGCCCCAGCATTTT.